This T cell receptor (beta chain) originates from a study of prognosis after radiotherapy for stage I lung cancer. The CDR3 runs 15 residues. The germline CDR1 and CDR2 sequences are SGHAT and FQNNGV. The ends lost 3 bases at V and 0 bases at J; junction bases unmatched: 1. Two rounds of multiplex PCR amplified TCR beta CDR3 from genomic DNA. Each TRBV and TRBJ gene had its own primer in the first PCR round. MiXCR, run by TCRdb on the multiplex PCR reads, gives a single entry per CDR3 protein. There are 25,000 to 35,000 distinct CDR3 sequences in the sample; about 43% occur only once, and about 15% lies in the top ten.

The sequence was collected from a donor over 45 with non-small cell lung cancer. This rearrangement joins TRBV11-2 to TRBJ1-2; TRBD1 matches at 10 bases. Source: PBMCs, taken before or after stereotactic body radiation therapy (not recorded which). CDR3 region: CASSLTGGSNYGYTF. The CDR3 DNA reads TGTGCCAGCAGCTTGACAGGGGGCTCTAACTATGGCTACACCTTC.